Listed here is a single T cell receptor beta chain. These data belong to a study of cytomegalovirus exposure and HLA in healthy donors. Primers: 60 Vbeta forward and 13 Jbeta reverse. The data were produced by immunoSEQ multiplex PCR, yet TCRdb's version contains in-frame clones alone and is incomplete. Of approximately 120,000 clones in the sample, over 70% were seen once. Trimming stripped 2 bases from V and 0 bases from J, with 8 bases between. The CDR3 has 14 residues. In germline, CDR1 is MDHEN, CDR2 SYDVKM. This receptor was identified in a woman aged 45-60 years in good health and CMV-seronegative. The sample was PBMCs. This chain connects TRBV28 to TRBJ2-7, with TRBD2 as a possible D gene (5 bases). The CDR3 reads CASSLRRSSYEQYF. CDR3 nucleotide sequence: TGTGCCAGCAGTTTAAGGAGGAGCTCCTACGAGCAGTACTTC.